What follows is one T cell receptor (beta chain) and its context. Its antigen is undetermined. Germline V CDR1 and CDR2: MNHEY, SVGEGT. The CDR3 extends over 17 amino acids. Trimming cost V 6 bases and J 2 bases; bases outside gene matches: 14. Each CDR3 protein is one row after TCRdb ran MiXCR on the 5' RACE reads. The table records 140,000 to 150,000 distinct CDR3 sequences, under 30% of them present only once. These data come from a study of T-cell memory formation after mild COVID-19. Overall study results and limits: Memory sampled before infection contained some responding clones, suggesting cross-reactive memory joined.

This chain uses TRBV6-2 or TRBV6-3 with TRBJ1-1; 8 positions agree with TRBD1. The sequencing input was PBMCs or a T cell subset sorted from them (not recorded which). The receptor's source is an adult woman who had mild COVID-19 (a few samples of this study predate the infection). Cell type and time point are not known. CDR3 residues: CASRPRGTGASNTEAFF. The CDR3 DNA is TGTGCCAGCAGGCCCCGTGGGACAGGTGCCTCCAACACTGAAGCTTTCTTT.